The clone carrying this T cell receptor beta chain came up a few times. Its antigen is unknown. The CDR3 contains 15 residues. Trimming cost V 6 bases and J 0 bases, with 12 bases left between them. The sample originates from a study of human T cells and chemical hapten exposure. As to time point: patch test 1, 2 weeks after DPC sensitization. The treatment: therapeutic diphenylcyclopropenone sensitization with weekly scalp DPC. Blood sampling preceded each patch test application. TCRdb re-called the RACE reads through MiXCR, storing one row per CDR3 protein. The sample holds 370,000 or so distinct CDR3 sequences, about 4.4% seen once. The study's findings and limits: DPC sensitization did not alter TCRs above 1 in 1000 frequency. Expanded TCRs made up significantly more big CDR3 similarity clusters than controls did.

The starting material was whole blood, obtained in connection with sensitization to the hapten diphenylcyclopropenone (DPC). This rearrangement joins TRBV12-3 or TRBV12-4 to TRBJ2-1; D ambiguous. The TCR sequence derives from a woman between 50 and 59 years old with alopecia areata. Some clones in this sample may be carry-over from other donors' samples. The CDR3 sequence: CASRRPLSSYNEQFF. DNA for the CDR3: TGTGCCAGCAGGCGACCGTTAAGCTCCTACAATGAGCAGTTCTTC.